Detailed here is one T cell receptor beta chain. Its antigen is unknown. The V end was cut by 7 bases, the J end by 7 bases, with 17 bases between. This CDR3 comprises 14 residues. The germline CDR1 and CDR2 sequences are MNHEY and SVGAGI. This entry comes from a study of beta chain features in type 1 diabetes. Study-level points and caveats: Researchers report that Type 1 diabetes patients had moderately but significantly shorter TCRB CDR3s across all four CD4+ subsets. In cDNA sequencing, cells with high TCR expression could be over-represented.

The authors reverse transcribed all of the isolated RNA, so sequencing captured expressed TCRB transcripts. Naive, central memory and regulatory T cell samples averaged around 3.9 million immunoSEQ reads each. Sequencing used immunoSEQ multiplex PCR; TCRdb keeps in-frame clones, though not all of them. The table lists under 300,000 clones, under 8.5% of them singletons. Sequencing was carried out using central memory CD4+ T cells from blood. V usage is TRBV6-5 and J usage is TRBJ2-1; D is possibly TRBD1 (6 bases). The sequence derives from a woman aged 18-30 years in good health. Written as DNA, the CDR3 is TGTGCCAGCAACCCGAGGGGGACCGGGAATGAGCAGTTCTTC. It specifies CASNPRGTGNEQFF.